These 11 T cell receptor beta chains originate from one sample sequenced in a study of cytomegalovirus exposure and HLA in healthy donors. PCR was performed using 60 Vbeta and 13 Jbeta primers. The method was immunoSEQ multiplex PCR; TCRdb's version includes in-frame clones alone and lacks a portion of them. Of around 160,000 clones listed, more than 65% are singletons. Sequenced sample: PBMCs. These receptors were taken from a man younger than 35 in good health and CMV-seropositive.

This clone was counted once. The J gene is TRBJ1-1, the V gene TRBV6-5; D gene uncertain. V was clipped by 4 bases and J by 1 base, with 13 bases between them. The length of the CDR3 is 15 residues. Germline loops: CDR1 MNHEY, CDR2 SVGAGI. CDR3: CASSSGWQTNTEAFF. The CDR3 nucleotides read TGTGCCAGCAGTTCCGGGTGGCAGACGAACACTGAAGCTTTCTTT.

The chain's CDR3 is CASSPQVGLNTEAFF. The CDR3 bases are TGTGCCAGTAGTCCCCAGGTGGGCTTGAACACTGAAGCTTTCTTT. The V and J genes are TRBV19 and TRBJ1-1; D is uncertain. This CDR3 is 15 amino acids long. Germline values: CDR1 LNHDA, CDR2 SQIVND (reference sequence). V was shortened by 5 bases and J by 0 bases, with 13 bases between the two germline ends.

The rearrangement uses TRBV13 and TRBJ2-3; 11 bases fit TRBD2. Germline values: CDR1 PRHDT, CDR2 FYEKMQ (reference sequence). The CDR3 loop spans 15 amino acids. Trimming took 5 bases from V and 7 from J; bases not matched to a gene: 8. The DNA of the CDR3 is TGTGCCAGCAGCCAGTCTACTAGCGGGAGTTATACGCAGTATTTT. This codes for CASSQSTSGSYTQYF.

The V gene is TRBV5-1, the J gene TRBJ2-1; TRBD1 matches at 8 bases. With 3 bases clipped from V and 9 bases from J, the junction kept 8 bases outside the gene matches. The CDR3 extends over 14 amino acids. Germline values: CDR1 SGHRS, CDR2 YFSETQ. CDR3 DNA sequence: TGCGCCAGCAGCTCTGGACAGGGTTACGTTGAGCAGTTCTTC. It yields the protein CASSSGQGYVEQFF.

The chain links TRBV18 to TRBJ1-3, with D tentatively TRBD1 (5 bases). This CDR3 contains 16 residues. Germline V gene sequence: CDR1 KGHSH, CDR2 LQKENI. Trimming removed 4 bases at V and 0 bases at J, with 13 bases between. In DNA, the CDR3 is TGTGCCAGCTCACTCGGGACTCTTCACTCTGGAAACACCATATATTTT. This encodes CASSLGTLHSGNTIYF.

This rearrangement joins TRBV4-3 to TRBJ2-7, with TRBD2 identical over 8 bases. This CDR3 has 14 residues. The germline V gene encodes CDR1 LGHNA and CDR2 YSLEER. J gave up 6 bases and V 4 bases, and 8 bases lay outside the gene matches. The DNA for the CDR3 is TGCGCCAGCAGCCTCCACCGGGGGGGGAGCGAGCAGTACTTC. Amino acid sequence: CASSLHRGGSEQYF.

The rearrangement joins TRBV7-9 to TRBJ1-2; 7 bases are shared with TRBD1. Per germline, CDR1 SEHNR and CDR2 FQNEAQ (reference sequence). The CDR3 is 15 residues long. V lost 6 bases to trimming and J lost 7 bases; unmatched junction nucleotides: 14. The CDR3 coding sequence is TGTGCCAGCAGTCCAAATTTCGAGGGGGCGCGTGGCTACACCTTC. Translating it yields CASSPNFEGARGYTF. The complete variable domain, with remaining parts taken from reference TRBV7-9 and TRBJ1-2, reads DTGVSQNPRHKITKRGQNVTFRCDPISEHNRLYWYRQTLGQGPEFLTYFQNEAQLEKSRLLSDRFSAERPKGSFSTLEIQRTEQGDSAMYLCASSPNFEGARGYTFGSGTRLTVV.

The chain is built from TRBV28 and TRBJ2-1; D may be TRBD2 (6 bases). Germline assignment: CDR1 MDHEN and CDR2 SYDVKM. Trimming cost V 5 bases and J 7 bases, with 15 bases left between them. The CDR3 runs 14 residues. CDR3 sequence reads: CASSGGPVPNEQFF. The CDR3 nucleotides read TGTGCCAGCAGTGGAGGGCCAGTACCAAATGAGCAGTTCTTC.

The CDR3 nucleotides read TGCGCCAGCAGCTTGGCCGGGACAGAGTTCACTGAAGCTTTCTTT. It translates to CASSLAGTEFTEAFF. The gene calls are TRBV5-1 and TRBJ1-1; 7 nucleotides match TRBD1. V lost 0 bases to trimming and J lost 4 bases; unmatched junction nucleotides: 6. The germline CDR1 and CDR2 sequences are SGHRS and YFSETQ. This CDR3 region has 15 residues.

The chain combines TRBV28 with TRBJ2-1; 9 positions match TRBD1. The junction had 14 bases not matched to a gene; V was cut back by 5 bases and J by 15 bases. Germline values: CDR1 MDHEN, CDR2 SYDVKM. CDR3 length: 14 residues. CDR3 sequence: CASSLPLTGGSVFF. CDR3 nucleotide sequence: TGTGCCAGCAGTCTCCCACTGACAGGGGGGTCGGTGTTCTTC.

The V gene is TRBV30, the J gene TRBJ2-1; D is uncertain. The CDR3 consists of 11 residues. V was shortened by 0 bases and J by 7 bases, with 4 bases between the two germline ends. Germline V gives CDR1 GTSNPN, CDR2 SVGIG (reference sequence). CDR3 bases: TGTGCCTGGAGTGTACAGAATGAGCAGTTCTTC. Translation gives CAWSVQNEQFF.